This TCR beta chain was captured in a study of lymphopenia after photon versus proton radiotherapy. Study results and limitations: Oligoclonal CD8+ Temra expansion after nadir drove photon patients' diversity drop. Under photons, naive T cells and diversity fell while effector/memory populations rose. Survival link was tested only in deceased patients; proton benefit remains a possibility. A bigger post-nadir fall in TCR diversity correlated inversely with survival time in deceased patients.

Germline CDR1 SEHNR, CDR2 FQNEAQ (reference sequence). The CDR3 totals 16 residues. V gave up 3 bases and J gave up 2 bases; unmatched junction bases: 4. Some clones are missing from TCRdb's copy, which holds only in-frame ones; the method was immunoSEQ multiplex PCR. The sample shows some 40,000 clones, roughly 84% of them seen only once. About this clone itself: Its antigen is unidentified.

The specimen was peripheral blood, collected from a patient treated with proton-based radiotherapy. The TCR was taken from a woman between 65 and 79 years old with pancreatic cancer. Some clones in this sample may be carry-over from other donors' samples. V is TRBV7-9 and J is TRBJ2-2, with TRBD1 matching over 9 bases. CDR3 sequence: CASSFTGGINTGELFF. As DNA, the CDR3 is TGTGCCAGCAGCTTTACAGGGGGCATAAACACCGGGGAGCTGTTTTTT.